The 14 T cell receptor beta chains below come from one sample, sequenced in a study of control samples from healthy donors and cancer patients. Repertoires were generated with immunoSEQ multiplex PCR, while TCRdb's copy carries only in-frame clones and drops some. This sample has some 120,000 clones; 70% to 90% occur once, and the top ten carry 2.9%. Sequenced: blood. All receptors derive from a man between 60 and 70 years old in good health.

V and J are TRBV29-1 and TRBJ1-1; 9 bases are shared with TRBD1. The V gene's germline CDR1 is SQVTM and CDR2 ANQGSEA. After removal of 7 bases from V and 0 bases from J, the junction contained 6 bases not matched to a gene. The CDR3 totals 14 residues. DNA of the CDR3: TGCAGCGCCGACAGGGGGTCCATGAACACTGAAGCTTTCTTT. Protein product: CSADRGSMNTEAFF.

The table lists this clone with a count of one. The chain carries TRBV6-5 and TRBJ2-7; unclear D gene. V was pared by 4 bases and J by 7 bases, with 17 bases between. This CDR3 region has 14 residues. Germline-derived CDR1 and CDR2 are MNHEY and SVGAGI. CDR3 DNA sequence: TGTGCCAGCAGTTTGGGGTCGGTGGCTGGGGAGCAGTACTTC. Translation: CASSLGSVAGEQYF.

The V call is TRBV2, the J call TRBJ1-3, with a tentative D call TRBD1 (5 bases). Germline V gene sequence: CDR1 SNHLY, CDR2 FYNNEI. Trimming took off 4 bases at V and 6 bases at J, with 16 bases between the two ends. This CDR3 spans 15 amino acids. The CDR3 sequence is CASSVGQPVKNTIYF. The DNA for the CDR3 is TGTGCCAGCAGTGTGGGGCAGCCAGTAAAAAACACCATATATTTT.

The chain combines TRBV10-3 with TRBJ1-1; no definite D call. The CDR3 is made up of 15 amino acids. V dropped 0 bases and J dropped 1 base, with 9 bases sitting between them. Germline V CDR1 and CDR2: ENHRY, SYGVKD. For the CDR3, the DNA is TGTGCCATCAGTGAGTCCGGCAACTCGAACACTGAAGCTTTCTTT. Protein sequence: CAISESGNSNTEAFF.

The chain recombines TRBV18 with TRBJ1-1; D is possibly TRBD1 (6 bases). The V gene lost 3 bases and the J gene lost 3 bases, with 8 bases spanning the gap. Germline V CDR1 and CDR2: KGHSH, LQKENI. CDR3 length: 13 residues. The CDR3 spells CASSPEGDTEAFF. The CDR3 DNA reads TGTGCCAGCTCACCTGAGGGGGACACTGAAGCTTTCTTT.

This chain joins TRBV10-1 and TRBJ2-5; D may be TRBD1 (6 bases). Trimming shortened V by 3 bases and J by 5 bases, and 13 bases separated the two germline ends. Per the germline V gene, CDR1 is WNHNN and CDR2 is SYGVQD (reference sequence). This CDR3 is built from 14 residues. The CDR3 nucleotides are TGCGCCAGCAGTGAAACAGGGCCGGCGGAGACCCAGTACTTC. It is translated as CASSETGPAETQYF.

A single count supports this clone. The chain joins TRBV6-2 or TRBV6-3 to TRBJ2-3; D tentatively fits TRBD1 or TRBD2 (5 bases each). Trimming took 6 bases from V and 2 from J, leaving 15 bases between them. The CDR3 consists of 15 residues. Germline lookup yields CDR1 MNHEY and CDR2 SVGEGT. The CDR3 bases are TGTGCCAGCAGCCGGGGACGGCTACCCACAGATACGCAGTATTTT. It encodes CASSRGRLPTDTQYF.

The chain has TRBV29-1 and TRBJ1-1; TRBD1 is a possible D gene (6 bases). V was clipped by 7 bases and J by 5 bases, with 14 bases between them. The CDR3 is 12 amino acids. The germline gives CDR1 SQVTM, CDR2 ANQGSEA. CDR3 residues: CSGKQGRTEAFF. In DNA, the CDR3 is TGCAGCGGTAAACAGGGAAGAACTGAAGCTTTCTTT.

The J gene is TRBJ2-3, the V gene TRBV19; 12 nucleotides match TRBD2. The germline V gene encodes CDR1 LNHDA and CDR2 SQIVND (reference sequence). V lost 1 base and J lost 2; bases outside the gene matches: 1. The CDR3 loop spans 16 amino acids. The DNA for the CDR3 is TGTGCCAGTAGTATAGGACTAGCGGGGGCCACAGATACGCAGTATTTT. Protein product: CASSIGLAGATDTQYF.

The gene calls are TRBV28 and TRBJ2-3; the D is unclear. The CDR3 covers 12 residues. The V end was cut by 6 bases, the J end by 11 bases, with 15 bases between. Germline V gene sequence: CDR1 MDHEN, CDR2 SYDVKM. Here the CDR3 DNA reads TGTGCCAGCAGAATCGAGAGCGTTGGGCAGTATTTT. It is translated as CASRIESVGQYF.

V and J are TRBV2 and TRBJ2-1; 9 bases are a match to TRBD2. Trimming at V came to 5 bases and at J to 4 bases, leaving 9 bases not matched to a gene. Looked up from germline, CDR1 is SNHLY and CDR2 is FYNNEI. The CDR3 totals 16 residues. This CDR3 is CASSLSGGLNYNEQFF. In DNA, the CDR3 is TGTGCCAGCAGTCTTAGCGGGGGCCTTAATTACAATGAGCAGTTCTTC.

The gene calls are TRBV28 and TRBJ1-5; TRBD1 matches 12 bases. The CDR3 length is 14 residues. The J segment lost 10 bases and the V segment lost 6 bases, leaving 7 bases of the junction unmatched. Germline loops: CDR1 MDHEN, CDR2 SYDVKM. CDR3 protein: CASSRPGQGAPQHF. The DNA for the CDR3 is TGTGCCAGCAGCCGCCCGGGACAGGGGGCACCCCAGCATTTT.

The genes are TRBV7-2 and TRBJ2-7; D gene uncertain. The ends were cut back, 2 bases at V and 0 bases at J, with 11 bases in the middle. The CDR3 loop spans 15 amino acids. CDR1 and CDR2 (germline): SGHTA, FQGNSA. The CDR3 DNA follows: TGTGCCAGCAGCTTACAGAAGGGTCCCTCCTACGAGCAGTACTTC. It codes for CASSLQKGPSYEQYF.

V usage is TRBV7-2 and J usage is TRBJ2-2; D remains ambiguous. The CDR3 length is 12 residues. CDR1 and CDR2 from the germline V gene are SGHTA and FQGNSA. The V gene lost 5 bases and the J gene lost 6 bases, with 7 bases spanning the gap. CDR3 loop: CASSPAAGELFF. CDR3 nucleotides: TGTGCCAGCAGCCCCGCCGCCGGGGAGCTGTTTTTT.